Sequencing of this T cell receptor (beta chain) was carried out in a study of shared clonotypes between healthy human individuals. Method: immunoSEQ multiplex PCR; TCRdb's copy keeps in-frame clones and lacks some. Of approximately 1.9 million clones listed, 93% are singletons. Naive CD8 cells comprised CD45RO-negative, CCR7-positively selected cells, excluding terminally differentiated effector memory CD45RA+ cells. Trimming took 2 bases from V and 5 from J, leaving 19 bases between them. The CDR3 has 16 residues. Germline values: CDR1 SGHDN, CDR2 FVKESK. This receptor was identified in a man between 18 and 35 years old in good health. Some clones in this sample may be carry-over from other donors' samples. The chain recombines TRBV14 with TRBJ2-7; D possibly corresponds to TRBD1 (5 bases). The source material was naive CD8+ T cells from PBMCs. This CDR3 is CASSQSKEGVRDEQYF. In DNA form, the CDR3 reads TGTGCCAGCAGCCAAAGCAAGGAAGGGGTCCGGGACGAGCAGTACTTC.